Below, 13 T cell receptor beta chains from the same sample are listed, as sequenced in a study of control samples from healthy donors and cancer patients. Method: immunoSEQ multiplex PCR; TCRdb's copy keeps in-frame clones and lacks some. This table has about 410,000 clones, about 93% appearing once. Input material: PBMCs. The receptors stem from a middle-aged man with head and neck cancer.

This clone was counted a few times. Within the sample, other DNA sequences also encode this same CDR3. This rearrangement joins TRBV6-4 to TRBJ2-3; 8 positions match TRBD2. This CDR3 is 14 amino acids long. J was trimmed by 1 base and V by 3 bases; bases with no gene match: 0. Germline lookup yields CDR1 MRHNA and CDR2 SNTAGT. The CDR3 bases are TGTGCCAGCAGTGAAGCGGGGGGCACAGATACGCAGTATTTT. Protein: CASSEAGGTDTQYF.

V is TRBV6-5 and J is TRBJ2-7; 8 bases match TRBD2. This CDR3 is 12 amino acids long. J lost 5 bases, V lost 11 bases, and 8 bases had no gene match. CDR1 and CDR2 from the germline V gene are MNHEY and SVGAGI. Here the CDR3 reads CAVMTSVDEQYF. CDR3 bases: TGTGCCGTAATGACTAGCGTCGACGAGCAGTACTTC.

The genes are TRBV4-3 and TRBJ1-1; weak D call: TRBD1 (6 bases). Germline V gene data show CDR1 as LGHNA and CDR2 as YSLEER. The V end lost 5 bases, the J end lost 1 base, and 14 bases lay between the germline ends. The CDR3 sequence is 15 residues long. The CDR3 DNA is TGCGCCAGCAGCATAGGGGGACTCACGAACACTGAAGCTTTCTTT. As protein: CASSIGGLTNTEAFF.

The count of this clone is one. This chain uses TRBV28 with TRBJ2-3, with D possibly being TRBD1 (5 bases). This CDR3 spans 19 amino acids. Trimming stripped 3 bases from V and 0 bases from J, with 22 bases between. Germline V CDR1 and CDR2: MDHEN, SYDVKM. CDR3 sequence reads: CASSFFGRVGSSSTDTQYF. The DNA of the CDR3 is TGTGCCAGCAGTTTCTTCGGCAGGGTAGGGTCTTCTAGCACAGATACGCAGTATTTT.

This chain uses TRBV30 with TRBJ1-2; possible D gene TRBD1, 6 bases. CDR3 size: 13 residues. Germline V gives CDR1 GTSNPN, CDR2 SVGIG (reference sequence). Deletions cut 2 bases from V and 5 bases from J, with 12 bases between. The CDR3, as DNA: TGTGCCTGGAGTAGAGGACAGACATATGGCTACACCTTC. It encodes CAWSRGQTYGYTF.

The rearrangement links TRBV25-1 to TRBJ1-6, with D possibly being TRBD1 (5 bases). The V gene's germline CDR1 is MGHDK and CDR2 SYGVNS. The CDR3 spans 16 residues. V was shortened by 4 bases and J by 4 bases, with 14 bases between the two germline ends. Written as DNA, the CDR3 is TGTGCCAGCAGTGCGGATGGACGGACATATAATTCACCCCTCCACTTT. It encodes CASSADGRTYNSPLHF. The whole variable domain, remainder taken from reference TRBV25-1 and TRBJ1-6, is EADIYQTPRYLVIGTGKKITLECSQTMGHDKMYWYQQDPGMELHLIHYSYGVNSTEKGDLSSESTVSRIRTEHFPLTLESARPSHTSQYLCASSADGRTYNSPLHFGNGTRLTVT.

This clone was seen once. The rearrangement links TRBV5-1 to TRBJ2-2, with D possibly matching TRBD2 (6 bases). Germline CDR1 is SGHRS and CDR2 is YFSETQ. The CDR3 length is 12 residues. V lost 4 bases and J 6 bases, leaving 7 bases between the germline ends. CDR3 in amino acids: CASSGTAGELFF. The CDR3 bases are TGCGCCAGCAGCGGGACTGCCGGGGAGCTGTTTTTT.

The sample holds a few counts of this clone. The chain combines TRBV7-2 with TRBJ1-1; unclear D gene. The CDR3 is 13 residues long. Trimming shortened V by 5 bases and J by 7 bases, and 14 bases separated the two germline ends. The germline CDR1 and CDR2 sequences are SGHTA and FQGNSA. In DNA, the CDR3 is TGTGCCAGCAGCATCAGCCTATCCATTGAAGCTTTCTTT. Translation gives CASSISLSIEAFF.

This chain connects TRBV28 to TRBJ1-5; D not resolved. Germline CDR1 and CDR2: MDHEN and SYDVKM. V lost 2 bases, J lost 7 bases, and 6 bases lay in between. The CDR3 loop spans 12 amino acids. The CDR3 bases are TGTGCCAGCAGTTTACCAGGCCAGCCCCAGCATTTT. The encoded protein is CASSLPGQPQHF.

As to this clone: At the DNA level, this CDR3 is encoded by other sequences in the same sample as well. The V gene is TRBV18, the J gene TRBJ1-1; TRBD1 matches at 8 bases. This CDR3 is built from 13 residues. The V and J ends lost 5 bases and 8 bases, in that order; junction bases with no gene match: 7. CDR1 and CDR2 (germline): KGHSH, LQKENI. This CDR3 is CASSGQGATEAFF. CDR3 in DNA: TGTGCCAGCTCAGGGCAGGGGGCAACCGAAGCTTTCTTT.

The V gene is TRBV2, the J gene TRBJ1-6; D gene unclear. Trimming took off 1 base at V and 0 bases at J, with 4 bases between the two ends. CDR3 size: 15 residues. Germline loops: CDR1 SNHLY, CDR2 FYNNEI. DNA of the CDR3: TGTGCCAGCAGTGAAGTGGGCTCCTATAATTCACCCCTCCACTTT. Its protein product is CASSEVGSYNSPLHF.

Only one count was recorded for this clone. J is TRBJ2-1 and V is TRBV7-9; D might be TRBD2 (6 bases). Trimming took 3 bases from V and 7 from J, leaving 16 bases between them. Germline lookup yields CDR1 SEHNR and CDR2 FQNEAQ (reference sequence). The CDR3 runs 15 residues. For the CDR3, the DNA is TGTGCCAGCAGCTTGACCGGGACTCTACTTAATGAGCAGTTCTTC. This translates into CASSLTGTLLNEQFF.

V is TRBV7-5 and J is TRBJ1-3. TRBV7-5 is recorded as a pseudogene. The CDR3 totals 15 residues. The CDR3 spells CARSWTDYSGNTIYF. DNA for the CDR3: TGTGCCAGAAGCTGGACTGATTACTCTGGAAACACCATATATTTT.